The 5 T cell receptor beta chains below were found in one sample sequenced in a study of cytomegalovirus exposure and HLA in healthy donors. PCR primers comprised 60 Vbeta and 13 Jbeta primers. Profiled with immunoSEQ multiplex PCR; TCRdb holds only in-frame clones, not every one. The sample holds under 250,000 clones, 82% seen once. Sequenced: PBMCs. The receptor set was obtained from a man aged 40-50 years in good health and CMV-seropositive.

The gene calls are TRBV6-5 and TRBJ1-5, with 8 bases matching TRBD1. The V and J ends lost 5 bases and 5 bases, in that order; junction bases with no gene match: 8. The CDR3 has 15 residues. Germline V gene data show CDR1 as MNHEY and CDR2 as SVGAGI. The CDR3 DNA reads as TGTGCCAGCAGTGGCGACAGGGGTACCTATCAGCCCCAGCATTTT. Encoded protein: CASSGDRGTYQPQHF.

V is TRBV11-1 and J is TRBJ2-1; 9 bases match TRBD2. The V gene end was trimmed by 5 bases and the J gene end by 5 bases; junction bases not matched to a gene: 4. The CDR3 covers 14 residues. Germline V gene data show CDR1 as SGHAT and CDR2 as FQDESV (reference sequence). The CDR3 bases are TGTGCCAGCAGCCCGGCTAGCGGGAACAATGAGCAGTTCTTC. It is translated as CASSPASGNNEQFF.

The chain couples TRBV18 to TRBJ1-5; 7 nucleotides match TRBD1. Germline V gene sequence: CDR1 KGHSH, CDR2 LQKENI. The trim removed 6 bases at V and 2 bases at J, leaving 4 bases unmatched. The length of the CDR3 is 14 residues. As DNA, the CDR3 is TGTGCCAGCTCCCTCACAGGGGGCAATCAGCCCCAGCATTTT. It specifies CASSLTGGNQPQHF.

The genes are TRBV6-5 and TRBJ2-5; 9 bases align to TRBD1. The ends lost 4 bases at V and 5 bases at J; junction bases unmatched: 11. Germline V gene lookup returns CDR1 MNHEY and CDR2 SVGAGI. This CDR3 comprises 16 residues. The CDR3: CASSLNRDRVLETQYF. The CDR3 DNA follows: TGTGCCAGCAGTTTGAACCGGGACAGGGTGTTGGAGACCCAGTACTTC.

This sequence joins TRBV11-2 and TRBJ2-1, with D unresolved. The germline V gene encodes CDR1 SGHAT and CDR2 FQNNGV. With 1 base removed from V and 8 bases from J, the gap between germline ends came to 6 bases. The CDR3 has 12 amino acids. The CDR3 protein is CASSLARYEQFF. The DNA of the CDR3 is TGTGCCAGCAGCTTAGCCCGGTATGAGCAGTTCTTC. The entire variable domain, with the rest obtained from reference TRBV11-2 and TRBJ2-1, is as follows: EAGVAQSPRYKIIEKRQSVAFWCNPISGHATLYWYQQILGQGPKLLIQFQNNGVVDDSQLPKDRFSAERLKGVDSTLKIQPAKLEDSAVYLCASSLARYEQFFGPGTRLTVL.